Listed below are T cell receptor beta chains from one sample, sequenced in a study of graft-versus-host responses after intestinal transplantation. Only in-frame clones appear in the TCRdb table, and some are missing; sequencing was by immunoSEQ multiplex PCR. This table has some 93,000 clones, roughly 91% appearing once. Which antigens these TCRs recognize remains unknown. The specimen comprised unstimulated CD8+ T cells sorted from spleen or lymph node cells, sampled before intestinal transplant. These receptor sequences come from a human donor who received an intestinal transplant. Both conserved end residues are part of each CDR3. The D gene is left open where the match is weak. The size entry is marked missing in some rows and otherwise reads once, few, many or a size class.

clone size | J gene | D gene | V gene | CDR3 length | CDR3 DNA | CDR3 protein
. | TRBJ2-5 | TRBD2 | TRBV6-5 | 14 | TGTGCCAGCAGTTACTCGGGCGGGAGGGAGACCCAGTACTTC | CASSYSGGRETQYF
. | TRBJ2-7 | TRBD2 | TRBV15 | 18 | TGTGCCACCAGCAGAGATTGGACTAGCGGGCTAGGGGTAGGAGAGCAGTACTTC | CATSRDWTSGLGVGEQYF
. | TRBJ2-3 | TRBD2 | TRBV28 | 15 | TGTGCCAGCAGCCGGACTAGCGGGGACACAGATACGCAGTATTTT | CASSRTSGDTDTQYF
once | TRBJ2-7 | TRBD2 | TRBV4-1 | 15 | TGCGCCAGCAGCCAAGAAAATAGCGGGGGCTACGAGCAGTACTTC | CASSQENSGGYEQYF
. | TRBJ2-7 | TRBD1 | TRBV10-2 | 13 | TGCGCCAGCAGTGCCACAGGGGGCGTCGAGCAGTACTTC | CASSATGGVEQYF
. | TRBJ2-2 | . | TRBV5-1 | 14 | TGCGCCAGCAGCCACCCCGGGAACACCGGGGAGCTGTTTTTT | CASSHPGNTGELFF
. | TRBJ2-5 | . | TRBV13 | 13 | TGTGCCAGCAGCTTAATCGGGGAAGAGACCCAGTACTTC | CASSLIGEETQYF
. | TRBJ2-7 | . | TRBV30 | 12 | TGTGCCTGGAGCCCTGTGGGCCACGAGCAGTACTTC | CAWSPVGHEQYF
. | TRBJ2-7 | TRBD1 | TRBV7-9 | 14 | TGTGCCAGCAGCTTAGCGGGACAGGTCTACGAGCAGTACTTC | CASSLAGQVYEQYF
. | TRBJ2-2 | TRBD1 | TRBV7-2 | 19 | TGTGCCAGCAGCCACAGGACGGCAGGGGGAATTTCGAACACCGGGGAGCTGTTTTTT | CASSHRTAGGISNTGELFF
once | TRBJ2-5 | . | TRBV7-6 | 13 | TGTGCCAGCGGGGGGATCCAACAAGAGACCCAGTACTTC | CASGGIQQETQYF
. | TRBJ2-2 | . | TRBV28 | 14 | TGTGCCAGCAGTTTAGTTCCTGACACCGGGGAGCTGTTTTTT | CASSLVPDTGELFF
once | TRBJ2-7 | TRBD1 | TRBV6-5 | 13 | TGTGCCAGCAGTCTTACAGGGGCGCGGGAGCAGTACTTC | CASSLTGAREQYF
. | TRBJ1-5 | . | TRBV6-1 | 15 | TGTGCCAGCAGTGAGAACAGATATAGCAATCAGCCCCAGCATTTT | CASSENRYSNQPQHF
. | TRBJ2-1 | . | TRBV9 | 16 | TGTGCCAGCAGTGACAACGAGCGGGCGGACTACAATGAGCAGTTCTTC | CASSDNERADYNEQFF
once | TRBJ1-2 | . | TRBV7-2 | 14 | TGTGCCAGCAGCTTAGAACCAGGATCCTATGGCTACACCTTC | CASSLEPGSYGYTF
. | TRBJ1-1 | . | TRBV6-5 | 12 | TGTGCCAGCAGGCCACTCACAGGGGAAGCTTTCTTT | CASRPLTGEAFF
. | TRBJ2-2 | TRBD2 | TRBV30 | 15 | TGTGCCTGGAGTGATGGGACTAATTCGGCCGGGGAGCTGTTTTTT | CAWSDGTNSAGELFF
once | TRBJ2-7 | . | TRBV6-1 | 13 | TGTGCCAGCAGTGGACCGACAGTGGCCGAGCAGTACTTC | CASSGPTVAEQYF
once | TRBJ1-1 | TRBD1 | TRBV7-9 | 13 | TGTGCCAGCACCGGGACAGGGGGCACTGAAGCTTTCTTT | CASTGTGGTEAFF
. | TRBJ1-2 | . | TRBV5-5 | 14 | TGTGCCAGCAGCTTGGACAGGGTCAACTATGGCTACACCTTC | CASSLDRVNYGYTF
. | TRBJ1-1 | . | TRBV4-1 | 15 | TGCGCCAGCAGCCAAGAGGGCACGCCGTTCGAAGAAGCTTTCTTT | CASSQEGTPFEEAFF
. | TRBJ2-7 | . | TRBV10-3 | 13 | TGTGCCATCAGTGAGGAGCCCCTTGGCGAGCAGTACTTC | CAISEEPLGEQYF
. | TRBJ2-3 | . | TRBV9 | 15 | TGTGCCAGCAGCGTAGGGGGGGGCGGCACAGATACGCAGTATTTT | CASSVGGGGTDTQYF
. | TRBJ2-1 | TRBD1 | TRBV9 | 20 | TGTGCCAGCAGCGTAGGAGGACGACGGTGGGGGACAGGCTCCTACAATGAGCAGTTCTTC | CASSVGGRRWGTGSYNEQFF
. | TRBJ1-4 | TRBD1 | TRBV4-1 | 14 | TGCGCCAGCAGCCAGACAGGGAGGTGGGAAAAACTGTTTTTT | CASSQTGRWEKLFF
. | TRBJ1-2 | . | TRBV19 | 12 | TGTGCCAGTACAGGCGGGGGCTATGGCTACACCTTC | CASTGGGYGYTF
. | TRBJ2-3 | . | TRBV27 | 14 | TGTGCCAGCAGTTTCCAGCGGAGCACAGATACGCAGTATTTT | CASSFQRSTDTQYF
once | TRBJ1-5 | . | TRBV28 | 14 | TGTGCCAGCAGTAACAGGGTGAGCAATCAGCCCCAGCATTTT | CASSNRVSNQPQHF
. | TRBJ1-5 | TRBD1 | TRBV7-8 | 15 | TGTGCCAGCAGCTTACAACAGGGGTTAGATCAGCCCCAGCATTTT | CASSLQQGLDQPQHF
. | TRBJ1-1 | . | TRBV6-5 | 14 | TGTGCCAGCAGTTACTCGGTCGGGAACACTGAAGCTTTCTTT | CASSYSVGNTEAFF
. | TRBJ2-5 | . | TRBV7-9 | 13 | TGTGCCAGCAGCTTGAGTACGCAAGAGACCCAGTACTTC | CASSLSTQETQYF
. | TRBJ2-3 | . | TRBV28 | 13 | TGTGCCAGCAGTTTCAGGGGACCAGATACGCAGTATTTT | CASSFRGPDTQYF
. | TRBJ1-4 | . | TRBV7-9 | 16 | TGTGCCAGCAGCTCCAGCGGGGCAGGAGCTAATGAAAAACTGTTTTTT | CASSSSGAGANEKLFF
. | TRBJ2-3 | . | TRBV9 | 15 | TGTGCCAGCAGCGTAGTGGGAGCTGGCACAGATACGCAGTATTTT | CASSVVGAGTDTQYF
. | TRBJ2-7 | . | TRBV5-1 | 13 | TGCGCCAGCAGCTTGGGAGGGCCGGACGAGCAGTACTTC | CASSLGGPDEQYF
. | TRBJ1-5 | . | TRBV7-9 | 15 | TGTGCCAGCAGCTTAGGGTCCGGAGGGAATCAGCCCCAGCATTTT | CASSLGSGGNQPQHF
. | TRBJ2-2 | . | TRBV29-1 | 12 | TGCAGCATTCTTTCCCCCCCCGGGGAGCTGTTTTTT | CSILSPPGELFF
once | TRBJ2-7 | TRBD2 | TRBV7-9 | 16 | TGTGCCAGCAGCTCGACTAGCGGCACCCGCTCCTACGAGCAGTACTTC | CASSSTSGTRSYEQYF
. | TRBJ2-1 | TRBD2 | TRBV2 | 15 | TGTGCCAGCAGCTATGGGACTAGCGGATACAATGAGCAGTTCTTC | CASSYGTSGYNEQFF
. | TRBJ1-5 | . | TRBV27 | 14 | TGTGCCAGCAGTTTACAGGGAACTTTTCAGCCCCAGCATTTT | CASSLQGTFQPQHF
. | TRBJ1-2 | . | TRBV19 | 15 | TGTGCCAGTATTGGGAACAGGGAAAGGAGCTATGGCTACACCTTC | CASIGNRERSYGYTF
. | TRBJ2-7 | . | TRBV7-8 | 14 | TGTGCCAGCAGCCCACAGGCACCCTCCTACGAGCAGTACTTC | CASSPQAPSYEQYF
. | TRBJ1-4 | . | TRBV4-1 | 16 | TGCGCCAGCAGCCAAGAGGACAGTTTGGATCAGGAAAAACTGTTTTTT | CASSQEDSLDQEKLFF
. | TRBJ2-2 | . | TRBV7-9 | 12 | TGTGCCAGCAGGAGAGACACCGGGGAGCTGTTTTTT | CASRRDTGELFF
. | TRBJ2-7 | . | TRBV5-8 | 13 | TGTGCCAGCAGCCCCCGGGGACTCTACGAGCAGTACTTC | CASSPRGLYEQYF
. | TRBJ2-3 | TRBD2 | TRBV10-2 | 18 | TGCGCCAGCACCCCGGGTCCAGCGGGGGGGACCTTCACAGATACGCAGTATTTT | CASTPGPAGGTFTDTQYF
. | TRBJ2-7 | . | TRBV7-9 | 12 | TGTGCCAGCAGCTGGGACAAATACGAGCAGTACTTC | CASSWDKYEQYF
. | TRBJ2-1 | . | TRBV28 | 13 | TGTGCCAGCAGTTTATTGACAGACAATGAGCAGTTCTTC | CASSLLTDNEQFF
. | TRBJ1-4 | TRBD1 | TRBV10-3 | 16 | TGTGCCATCAGTGAGTCAAGAGGGGGCGCGGTCGAAAAACTGTTTTTT | CAISESRGGAVEKLFF
. | TRBJ2-1 | . | TRBV2 | 10 | TGTGCCAGCAGGGAGGATGAGCAGTTCTTC | CASREDEQFF
. | TRBJ2-2 | . | TRBV7-9 | 12 | TGTGCCAGCAGCTGGTCAGCCGGGGAGCTGTTTTTT | CASSWSAGELFF
. | TRBJ2-7 | TRBD1 | TRBV6-1 | 14 | TGTGCCAGCAGCGGGACAGGGGGCGTTGACGAGCAGTACTTC | CASSGTGGVDEQYF
. | TRBJ2-7 | . | TRBV19 | 14 | TGTGCCAGTAGTATGTCAGGGGCGTCCTACGAGCAGTACTTC | CASSMSGASYEQYF
once | TRBJ1-3 | . | TRBV27 | 15 | TGTGCCAGCAGTTTCCTCCCTCCCTCTGGAAACACCATATATTTT | CASSFLPPSGNTIYF